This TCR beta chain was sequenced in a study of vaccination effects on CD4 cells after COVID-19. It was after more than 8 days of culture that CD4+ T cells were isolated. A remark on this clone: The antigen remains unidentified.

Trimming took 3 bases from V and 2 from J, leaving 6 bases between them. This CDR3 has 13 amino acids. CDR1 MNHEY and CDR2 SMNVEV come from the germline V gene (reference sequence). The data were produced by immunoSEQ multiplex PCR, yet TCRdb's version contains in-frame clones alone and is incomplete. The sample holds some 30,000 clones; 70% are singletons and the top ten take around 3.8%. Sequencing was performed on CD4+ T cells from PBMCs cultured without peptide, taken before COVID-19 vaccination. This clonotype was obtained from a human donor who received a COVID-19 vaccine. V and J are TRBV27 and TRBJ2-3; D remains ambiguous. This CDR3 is CASSFKVTDTQYF. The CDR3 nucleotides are TGTGCCAGCAGTTTCAAGGTCACAGATACGCAGTATTTT.